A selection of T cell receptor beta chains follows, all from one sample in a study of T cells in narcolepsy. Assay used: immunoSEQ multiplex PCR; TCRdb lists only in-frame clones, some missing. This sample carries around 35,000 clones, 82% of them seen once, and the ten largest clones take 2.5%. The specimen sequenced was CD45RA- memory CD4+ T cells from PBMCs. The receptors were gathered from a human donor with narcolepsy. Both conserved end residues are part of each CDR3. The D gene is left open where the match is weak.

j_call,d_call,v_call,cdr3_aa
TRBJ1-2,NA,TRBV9,CASSTQTIYGYTF
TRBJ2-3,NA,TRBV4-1,CASSQDHRRTQYF
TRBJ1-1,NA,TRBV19,CASSRADRNTEAFF
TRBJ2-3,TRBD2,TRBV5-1,CASSLVASGAPTTQYF
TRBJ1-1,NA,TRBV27,CASSWSLNTEAFF
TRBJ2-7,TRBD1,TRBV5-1,CASSLSQTGAYEQYF
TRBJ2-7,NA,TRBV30,CAWTSLGHEQYF
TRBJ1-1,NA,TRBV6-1,CASSYRQNTEAFF
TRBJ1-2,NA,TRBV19,CASSMFRDGSGYTF
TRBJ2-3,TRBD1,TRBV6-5,CASTPEGQDTQYF
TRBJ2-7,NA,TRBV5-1,CASSWGGGVNEQYF
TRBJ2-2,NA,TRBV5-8,CASSFRAVNTGELFF
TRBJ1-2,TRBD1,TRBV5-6,CASSLGDRAYGYTF
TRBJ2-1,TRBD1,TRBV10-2,CASSGQGGPEQFF
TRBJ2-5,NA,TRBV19,CASSLTATMMETQYF
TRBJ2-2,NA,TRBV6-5,CASSYRKFTGELFF
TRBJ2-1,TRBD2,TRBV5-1,CASSFGSSGGNEQFF
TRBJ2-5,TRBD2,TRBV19,CASSDTGTSGGETQYF
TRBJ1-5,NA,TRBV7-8,CASSVRGDQPQHF
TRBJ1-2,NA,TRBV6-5,CASSYRIGTIHGYTF
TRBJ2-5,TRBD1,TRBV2,CASSGYRGETQYF
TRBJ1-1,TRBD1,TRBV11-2,CASSPRQGGLGEAFF
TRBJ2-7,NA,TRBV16,CASSQSGSSYEQYF
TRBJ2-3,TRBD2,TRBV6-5,CASSRSGGGTDTQYF
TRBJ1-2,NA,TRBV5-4,CASSLYGGTNYGYTF
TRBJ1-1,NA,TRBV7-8,CASSSTLEAFF
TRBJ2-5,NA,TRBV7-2,CASSLGVVSLETQYF
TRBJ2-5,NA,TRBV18,CASSPSDPGPVRTQYF
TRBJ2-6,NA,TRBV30,CAWSLWGGANVLTF
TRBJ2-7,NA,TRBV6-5,CASSPVDYEQYF
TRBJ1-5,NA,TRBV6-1,CASSGLLDQPQHF
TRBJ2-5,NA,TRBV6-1,CASARGPGQETQYF
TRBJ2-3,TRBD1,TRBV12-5,CASGPGGATDTQYF
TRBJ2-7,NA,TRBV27,CASSGGRGPTYEQYF
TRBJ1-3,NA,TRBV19,CASRSGGSGNTIYF